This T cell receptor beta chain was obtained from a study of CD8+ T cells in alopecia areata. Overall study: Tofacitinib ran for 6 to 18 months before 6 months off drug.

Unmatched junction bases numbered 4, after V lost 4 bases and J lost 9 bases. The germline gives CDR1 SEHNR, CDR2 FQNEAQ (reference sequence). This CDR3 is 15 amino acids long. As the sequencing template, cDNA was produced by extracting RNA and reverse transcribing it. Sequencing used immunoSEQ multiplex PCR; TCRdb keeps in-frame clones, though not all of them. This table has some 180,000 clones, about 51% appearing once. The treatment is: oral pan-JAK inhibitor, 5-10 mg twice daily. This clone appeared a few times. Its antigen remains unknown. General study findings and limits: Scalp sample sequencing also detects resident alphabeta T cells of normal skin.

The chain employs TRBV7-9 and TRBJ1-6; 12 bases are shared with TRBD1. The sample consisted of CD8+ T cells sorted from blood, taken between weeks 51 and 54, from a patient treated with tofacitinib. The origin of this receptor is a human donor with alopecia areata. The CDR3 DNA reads TGTGCCAGCAGCTCCGGGACAGGGGGCCGTTCACCCCTCCACTTT. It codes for CASSSGTGGRSPLHF.